Each of the 28 T cell receptor beta chains below was sequenced from the same sample in a study of shared clonotypes between healthy human individuals. Data came from immunoSEQ multiplex PCR; TCRdb stores just in-frame clones and leaves some out. The sample carries millions of clones, approximately 90% recorded once. Source material: naive CD4+ T cells sorted from blood. Subset specified: CD45RA+ positively selected. All receptors come from a man in his late teens or twenties in good health.

V gene TRBV18 combines with J gene TRBJ1-6; no firm D call. This CDR3 is 14 amino acids long. Germline V lookup: CDR1 KGHSH, CDR2 LQKENI. V dropped 1 base and J dropped 9 bases, with 10 bases sitting between them. In DNA, the CDR3 is TGTGCCAGCTCACCACTTGCAGATTTTTCACCCCTCCACTTT. Encoded protein: CASSPLADFSPLHF.

V usage is TRBV21-1 and J usage is TRBJ2-1; the DNA was not used to check the table's D call, TRBD2. TRBV21-1 has pseudogene status. This CDR3 spans 20 amino acids. In DNA, the CDR3 is TGTGCCAGCAGCAAAGAGGAGGAGGGGGCGCAACTAGCGGGAGGCAGGGAGCAGTTCTTC. Translating gives CASSKEEEGAQLAGGREQFF.

This chain connects TRBV25-1 to TRBJ1-2; 10 bases are shared with TRBD1. Looked up from germline, CDR1 is MGHDK and CDR2 is SYGVNS. The CDR3 is made up of 16 amino acids. After removal of 3 bases from V and 0 bases from J, the junction contained 4 bases not matched to a gene. The CDR3 loop reads CASSDPGQGTNYGYTF. The CDR3 DNA reads as TGTGCCAGCAGTGACCCGGGACAGGGGACTAACTATGGCTACACCTTC.

The chain has TRBV9 and TRBJ1-1; 7 positions match TRBD1. J gave up 4 bases and V 0 bases, and 9 bases lay outside the gene matches. The CDR3 extends over 16 amino acids. Germline V gives CDR1 SGDLS, CDR2 YYNGEE. The chain's CDR3 is CASSVGDTQGGTEAFF. The CDR3 DNA is TGTGCCAGCAGCGTAGGGGACACCCAGGGGGGCACTGAAGCTTTCTTT.

The V and J genes are TRBV4-1 and TRBJ2-1; the match to TRBD2 covers 10 bases. The CDR3 contains 17 residues. V lost 1 base to trimming and J lost 5 bases; unmatched junction nucleotides: 8. Germline assignment: CDR1 MGHRA and CDR2 YSYEKL. The CDR3 DNA follows: TGCGCCAGCAGCCAAGGTAGCGGTAGCGGGGGGAACAATGAGCAGTTCTTC. Residues: CASSQGSGSGGNNEQFF.

The chain joins TRBV11-2 to TRBJ1-3; maybe TRBD1 (5 bases). V lost 8 bases to trimming and J lost 4 bases, with 15 bases between them. From germline, CDR1 is SGHAT and CDR2 FQNNGV. This CDR3 spans 14 amino acids. The CDR3 DNA sequence: TGTGCCAGCGGGCCAGGGTTATCCGGAAACACCATATATTTT. This sequence encodes CASGPGLSGNTIYF.

The rearrangement joins TRBV2 to TRBJ2-2; 13 bases fit TRBD2. The germline V gene encodes CDR1 SNHLY and CDR2 FYNNEI. V dropped 2 bases and J dropped 3; count of bases not matched to a gene: 12. This CDR3 is 20 amino acids long. This CDR3 reads CASSEMLTSGGLKDTGELFF. CDR3 DNA sequence: TGTGCCAGCAGTGAAATGTTGACTAGCGGGGGGCTAAAAGACACCGGGGAGCTGTTTTTT.

This chain connects TRBV27 to TRBJ2-7; 11 nucleotides align to TRBD2. Germline loops: CDR1 MNHEY, CDR2 SMNVEV (reference sequence). The CDR3 has 16 amino acids. With 6 bases clipped from V and 0 bases from J, the junction kept 7 bases outside the gene matches. The CDR3 region has the DNA TGTGCCAGCAGGGGGGCCACTAGCGGGAGCTCCTACGAGCAGTACTTC. This translates into CASRGATSGSSYEQYF.

The V call is TRBV6-6, the J call TRBJ2-7, with TRBD1 as a possible D gene (6 bases). Trimming removed 6 bases at V and 0 bases at J, with 15 bases between. The CDR3 is 15 residues long. Germline lookup yields CDR1 MNHNY and CDR2 SVGAGI (reference sequence). CDR3 protein: CASRALQDSSYEQYF. The CDR3 DNA is TGTGCCAGCAGAGCACTCCAGGACAGCTCCTACGAGCAGTACTTC.

The chain couples TRBV28 to TRBJ2-7, with 9 bases that match TRBD1. CDR3 length: 16 residues. The germline V gene has CDR1 MDHEN and CDR2 SYDVKM. Losses at the gene ends were 6 bases for V and 2 bases for J; bases not matched to a gene: 11. CDR3 sequence (DNA): TGTGCCAGCAGACCCCACTCCGGGACAGGGACCTACGAGCAGTACTTC. It is translated as CASRPHSGTGTYEQYF.

The J gene is TRBJ2-1, the V gene TRBV7-2; 9 bases fit TRBD1. This CDR3 comprises 15 residues. V lost 4 bases, J lost 8 bases, and 9 bases stayed unmatched. Germline CDR1 is SGHTA and CDR2 is FQGNSA. CDR3 amino acids: CASSWEDRGFDEQFF. CDR3 sequence (DNA): TGTGCCAGCAGCTGGGAGGACAGGGGATTCGATGAGCAGTTCTTC.

Details on this clone: A read error may account for a junction end that differs from germline. V is TRBV7-7 and J is TRBJ1-4; 9 nucleotides line up with TRBD1. CDR3 length: 15 amino acids. In germline, CDR1 is SSHAT, CDR2 FNYEAQ (reference sequence). In DNA, the CDR3 is TGTGCTAGCAGCTGGGGGGACAGGGTTAATGAAAAACTGTTTTTT. The encoded protein is CASSWGDRVNEKLFF.

V and J are TRBV6-6 and TRBJ1-5, with TRBD1 as a possible D gene (5 bases). Trimming removed 7 bases from V and 9 bases from J, with 25 bases in between. The CDR3 spans 16 residues. Germline V CDR1 and CDR2: MNHNY, SVGAGI (reference sequence). The CDR3: CASTAGRAGVPGPQHF. The CDR3 DNA sequence: TGTGCCAGCACCGCCGGGCGAGCGGGGGTCCCTGGGCCCCAGCATTTT.

In DNA form, the CDR3 reads TGTGCCAGCAGCTCCCATGGGCAGAGCTCCTACGAGCAGTACTTC. Its translation is CASSSHGQSSYEQYF. This chain uses TRBV5-4 with TRBJ2-7; D call uncertain. Germline CDR1 and CDR2: SGHNT and YYREEE (reference sequence). V shed 3 bases and J shed 0 bases, with 13 bases lying between them. CDR3 length equals 15 residues.

The gene calls are TRBV28 and TRBJ2-5, with 10 bases lining up with TRBD2. With V trimmed by 7 bases and J by 3 bases, 5 bases remained unmatched. CDR1 and CDR2 (germline): MDHEN, SYDVKM. The CDR3 consists of 14 residues. As DNA, the CDR3 is TGTGCCAGCACCTCCGGGACTAGCGAAGAGACCCAGTACTTC. Its protein product is CASTSGTSEETQYF.

The V and J genes are TRBV30 and TRBJ1-1, with D perhaps matching TRBD1 (6 bases). CDR1 is GTSNPN, CDR2 SVGIG, per germline (reference sequence). Trimming removed 5 bases from V and 2 bases from J, with 9 bases in between. This CDR3 region has 12 residues. The CDR3: CAWGGQNTEAFF. The CDR3 DNA is TGTGCCTGGGGGGGACAAAACACTGAAGCTTTCTTT. Combining the CDR3 with reference TRBV30 and TRBJ1-1 gives the whole variable domain SQTIHQWPATLVQPVGSPLSLECTVEGTSNPNLYWYRQAAGRGLQLLFYSVGIGQISSEVPQNLSASRPQDRQFILSSKKLLLSDSGFYLCAWGGQNTEAFFGQGTRLTVV.

The J gene is TRBJ2-3, the V gene TRBV19; 12 bases are shared with TRBD2. The CDR3 length is 15 residues. The germline V gene has CDR1 LNHDA and CDR2 SQIVND (reference sequence). V shed 6 bases and J 5 bases; nucleotides not matched to a gene: 6. CDR3 protein: CASRPLAGGRDTQYF. CDR3 coding DNA: TGTGCCAGTAGACCCCTAGCGGGAGGGCGAGATACGCAGTATTTT.

The chain uses TRBV4-3 and TRBJ2-1; 9 nucleotides align to TRBD1. This CDR3 comprises 15 residues. CDR1 is LGHNA, CDR2 YSLEER, per germline. With 0 bases clipped from V and 7 bases from J, the junction kept 4 bases outside the gene matches. CDR3 in DNA: TGCGCCAGCAGCCAAGAACAGGGGGCTTGGAATGAGCAGTTCTTC. Protein sequence: CASSQEQGAWNEQFF.

CDR3 nucleotide sequence: TGTGCCAGCAGCTTAGTTGGGCTAGCGGGGGAAGCTAGCACAGATACGCAGTATTTT. This encodes CASSLVGLAGEASTDTQYF. The chain combines TRBV7-2 with TRBJ2-3, with 10 bases matching TRBD2. This CDR3 contains 19 residues. Germline V lookup: CDR1 SGHTA, CDR2 FQGNSA. Germline trimming cut 1 base from V and 0 bases from J; bases unmatched to any gene: 10.

The rearrangement links TRBV6-5 to TRBJ1-3; D perhaps matches TRBD1 (6 bases). The germline CDR1 and CDR2 sequences are MNHEY and SVGAGI. Deletions cut 6 bases from V and 4 bases from J, with 13 bases between. This CDR3 contains 14 residues. The CDR3 sequence: CASRITGSGNTIYF. The CDR3 coding sequence is TGTGCCAGCAGAATTACAGGGTCCGGAAACACCATATATTTT.

This chain joins TRBV30 and TRBJ1-2; D is unclear. The CDR3 spans 14 residues. Trimming removed 1 base at V and 1 base at J, with 10 bases between. In germline, CDR1 is GTSNPN, CDR2 SVGIG (reference sequence). The CDR3: CAWSGGVNNYGYTF. The CDR3 DNA sequence: TGTGCCTGGAGTGGTGGGGTGAATAACTATGGCTACACCTTC.

This clone was counted once. The chain uses TRBV6-5 and TRBJ2-7; D is perhaps TRBD1 or TRBD2 (5 bases each). Germline V lookup: CDR1 MNHEY, CDR2 SVGAGI. The CDR3 has 14 amino acids. V gave up 2 bases and J gave up 2 bases, with 10 bases separating them. The CDR3 here is CASSYRGAAYEQYF. The CDR3 DNA sequence: TGTGCCAGCAGTTACCGGGGCGCAGCCTACGAGCAGTACTTC.

The chain couples TRBV11-2 to TRBJ1-6, with 9 nucleotides matching TRBD1. This CDR3 has 14 residues. J was trimmed by 9 bases and V by 5 bases; bases with no gene match: 5. Germline values: CDR1 SGHAT, CDR2 FQNNGV. The CDR3 bases are TGTGCCAGCAGCCCACAGGGGGCGGGTTCACCCCTCCACTTT. Translation: CASSPQGAGSPLHF.

This sequence joins TRBV29-1 and TRBJ2-2, with TRBD1 identical over 7 bases. V dropped 4 bases and J dropped 2; count of bases not matched to a gene: 4. Germline loops: CDR1 SQVTM, CDR2 ANQGSEA. The CDR3 runs to 14 residues. The CDR3 DNA reads as TGCAGCGTTGTAGGGACAGTTAACACCGGGGAGCTGTTTTTT. Its protein is CSVVGTVNTGELFF.

The chain recombines TRBV30 with TRBJ2-6; D possibly corresponds to TRBD2 (5 bases). The germline CDR1 and CDR2 sequences are GTSNPN and SVGIG (reference sequence). The CDR3 has 17 residues. Trimming shortened V by 3 bases and J by 0 bases, and 15 bases separated the two germline ends. The CDR3, as DNA: TGTGCCTGGAGCCCTCTCGGACTGCTCTCTGGGGCCAACGTCCTGACTTTC. Amino acid sequence: CAWSPLGLLSGANVLTF.

Regarding this clone: Within the sample, other DNA sequences also encode this same CDR3. J is TRBJ2-3 and V is TRBV30, with D unclear. There are 11 residues in the CDR3. The germline gives CDR1 GTSNPN, CDR2 SVGIG (reference sequence). Trimming left V 1 base short and J 6 bases short, with 5 bases between. CDR3 protein: CAWSGLDTQYF. The CDR3 DNA follows: TGTGCCTGGAGTGGACTTGATACGCAGTATTTT.

A single count supports this clone. The chain combines TRBV11-2 with TRBJ2-1, with 8 bases identical to TRBD1. There are 15 residues in the CDR3. CDR1 and CDR2 (germline): SGHAT, FQNNGV. V dropped 5 bases and J dropped 6; count of bases not matched to a gene: 9. CDR3 loop: CASSHREDRVNEQFF. In DNA form, the CDR3 reads TGTGCCAGCAGCCATCGAGAGGACAGGGTCAATGAGCAGTTCTTC.

CDR3 loop: CASSGLGLSGSYEQYF. CDR3 bases: TGTGCCAGCAGCGGACTCGGTCTGTCAGGGTCCTACGAGCAGTACTTC. The rearrangement uses TRBV7-8 and TRBJ2-7, with D tentatively TRBD1 or TRBD2 (5 bases each). V gave up 5 bases and J gave up 1 base, with 18 bases separating them. The CDR3 loop spans 16 amino acids. Per the germline V gene, CDR1 is SGHVS and CDR2 is FQNEAQ.